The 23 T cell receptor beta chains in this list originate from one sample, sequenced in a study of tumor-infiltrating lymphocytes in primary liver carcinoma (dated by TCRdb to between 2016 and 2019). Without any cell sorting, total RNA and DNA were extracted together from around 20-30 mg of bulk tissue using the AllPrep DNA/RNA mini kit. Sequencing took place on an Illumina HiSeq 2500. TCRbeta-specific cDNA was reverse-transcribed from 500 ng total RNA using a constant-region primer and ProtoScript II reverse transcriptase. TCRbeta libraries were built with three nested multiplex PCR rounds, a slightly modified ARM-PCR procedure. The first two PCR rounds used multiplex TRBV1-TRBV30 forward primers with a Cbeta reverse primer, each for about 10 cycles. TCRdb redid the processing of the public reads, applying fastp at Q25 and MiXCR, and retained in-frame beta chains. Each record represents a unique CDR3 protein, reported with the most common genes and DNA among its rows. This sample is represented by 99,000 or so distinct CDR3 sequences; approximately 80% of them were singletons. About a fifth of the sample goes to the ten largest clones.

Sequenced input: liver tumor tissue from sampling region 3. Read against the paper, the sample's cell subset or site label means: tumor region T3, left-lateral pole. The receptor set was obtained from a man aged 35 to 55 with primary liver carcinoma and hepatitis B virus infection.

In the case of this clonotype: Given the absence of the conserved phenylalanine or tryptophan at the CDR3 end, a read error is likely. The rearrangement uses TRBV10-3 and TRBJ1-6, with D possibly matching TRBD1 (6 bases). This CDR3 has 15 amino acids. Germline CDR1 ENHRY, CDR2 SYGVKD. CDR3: CVTHLGTNFNSPLHY. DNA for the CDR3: TGTGTCACCCACCTCGGGACAAACTTTAATTCACCCCTCCACTAT.

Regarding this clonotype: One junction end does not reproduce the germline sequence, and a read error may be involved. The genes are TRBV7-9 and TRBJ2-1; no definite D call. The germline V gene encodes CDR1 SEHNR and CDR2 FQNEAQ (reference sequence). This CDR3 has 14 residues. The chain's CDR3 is CASSLSLPNHEQLF. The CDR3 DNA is TGTGCCAGCAGCTTATCACTCCCTAATCATGAGCAGTTATTC.

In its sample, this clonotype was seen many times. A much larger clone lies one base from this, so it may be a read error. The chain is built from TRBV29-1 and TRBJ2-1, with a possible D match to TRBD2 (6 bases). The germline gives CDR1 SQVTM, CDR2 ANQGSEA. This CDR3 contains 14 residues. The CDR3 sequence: CGVCAGTAQNEQFF. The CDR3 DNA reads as TGCGGCGTTTGTGCGGGGACCGCACAAAATGAGCAGTTCTTC.

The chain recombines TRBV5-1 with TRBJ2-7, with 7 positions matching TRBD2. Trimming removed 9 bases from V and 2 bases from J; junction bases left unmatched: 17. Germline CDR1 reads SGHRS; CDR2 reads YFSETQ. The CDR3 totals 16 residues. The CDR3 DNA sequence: TGCGCCAACAGTTTGGGATTTACTAGCGCGGCCTACGAGCAGTACTTC. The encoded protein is CANSLGFTSAAYEQYF.

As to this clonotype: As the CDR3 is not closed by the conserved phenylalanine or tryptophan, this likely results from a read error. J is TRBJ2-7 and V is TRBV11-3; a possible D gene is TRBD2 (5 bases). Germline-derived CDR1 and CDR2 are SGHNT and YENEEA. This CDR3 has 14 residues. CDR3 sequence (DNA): TGTGCCAGCAGCCTAGATGGACTTGCCTACGAGCAGTACTCC. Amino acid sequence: CASSLDGLAYEQYS.

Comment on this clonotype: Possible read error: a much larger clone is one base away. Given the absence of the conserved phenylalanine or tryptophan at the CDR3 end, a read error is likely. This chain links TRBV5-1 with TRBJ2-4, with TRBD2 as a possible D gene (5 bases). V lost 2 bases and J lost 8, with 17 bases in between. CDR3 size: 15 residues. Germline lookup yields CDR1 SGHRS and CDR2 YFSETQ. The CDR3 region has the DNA TGCGCCAGCAGCTTAAACGGAGGTTTGGCCGACATTCAGTACATC. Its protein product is CASSLNGGLADIQYI.

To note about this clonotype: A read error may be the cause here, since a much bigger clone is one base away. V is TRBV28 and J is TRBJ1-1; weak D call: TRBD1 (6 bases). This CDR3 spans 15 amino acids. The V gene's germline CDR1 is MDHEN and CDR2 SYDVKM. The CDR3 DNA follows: TGTGCCTGGAGGGGGGCGCGTCTTGGAAACACTGTAGCTTTCTTT. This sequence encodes CAWRGARLGNTVAFF.

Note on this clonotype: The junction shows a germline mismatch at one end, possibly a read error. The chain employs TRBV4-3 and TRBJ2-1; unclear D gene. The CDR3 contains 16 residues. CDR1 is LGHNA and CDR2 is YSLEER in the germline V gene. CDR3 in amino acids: CASGHDRSGFHNEQFF. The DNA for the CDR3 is TGCGCCAGCGGCCATGATAGGAGTGGGTTTCACAATGAGCAGTTCTTC.

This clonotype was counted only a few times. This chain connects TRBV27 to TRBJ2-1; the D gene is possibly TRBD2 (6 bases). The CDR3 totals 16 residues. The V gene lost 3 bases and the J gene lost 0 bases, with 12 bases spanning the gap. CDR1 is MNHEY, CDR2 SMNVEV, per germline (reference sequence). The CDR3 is CASSFTSFSSYNEQFF. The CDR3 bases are TGTGCCAGCAGTTTTACTAGCTTTAGCTCCTACAATGAGCAGTTCTTC.

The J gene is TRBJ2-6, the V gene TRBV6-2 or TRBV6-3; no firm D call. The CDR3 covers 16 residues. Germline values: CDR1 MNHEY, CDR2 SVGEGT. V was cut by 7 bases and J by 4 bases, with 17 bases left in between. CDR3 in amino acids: CASKGKLPSGANVLTF. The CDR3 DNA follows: TGTGCCAGCAAGGGCAAGCTTCCTTCAGGGGCCAACGTCCTGACTTTC.

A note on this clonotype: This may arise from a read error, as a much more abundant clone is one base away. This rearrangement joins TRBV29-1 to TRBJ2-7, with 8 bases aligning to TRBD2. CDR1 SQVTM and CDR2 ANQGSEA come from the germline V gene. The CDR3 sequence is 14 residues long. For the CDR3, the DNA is TGCGGCGTTAGACCGGGACTAGGTGTCCACGAGCAGTACTTC. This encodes CGVRPGLGVHEQYF.

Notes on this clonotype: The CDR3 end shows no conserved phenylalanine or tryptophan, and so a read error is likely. The CDR3 reads CSVEVSARDRGLLEQYL. The CDR3 nucleotides are TGCAGCGTTGAAGTCTCGGCCCGGGACAGGGGGCTTCTCGAGCAGTACCTC. J is TRBJ2-7 and V is TRBV29-1; 12 nucleotides match TRBD1. V dropped 1 base and J dropped 6; count of bases not matched to a gene: 13. The germline V gene has CDR1 SQVTM and CDR2 ANQGSEA. There are 17 residues in the CDR3.

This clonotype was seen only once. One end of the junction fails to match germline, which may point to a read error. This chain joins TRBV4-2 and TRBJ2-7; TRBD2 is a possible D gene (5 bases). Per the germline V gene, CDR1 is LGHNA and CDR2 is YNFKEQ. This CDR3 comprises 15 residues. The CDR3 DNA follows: TGTGCAAGCAGCCCGGGTTGGGGAGAAGTGCACGAGCAGTACTTC. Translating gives CASSPGWGEVHEQYF.

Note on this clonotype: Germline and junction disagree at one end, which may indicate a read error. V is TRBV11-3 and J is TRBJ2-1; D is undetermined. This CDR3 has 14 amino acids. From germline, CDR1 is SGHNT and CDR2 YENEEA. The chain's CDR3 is CASSLWVSINEQFF. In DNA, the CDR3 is TGCGCCAGCAGCTTATGGGTCAGCATCAATGAGCAGTTCTTC.

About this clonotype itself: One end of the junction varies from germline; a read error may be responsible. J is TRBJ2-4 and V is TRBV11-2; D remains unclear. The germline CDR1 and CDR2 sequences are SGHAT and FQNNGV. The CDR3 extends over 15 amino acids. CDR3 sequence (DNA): TGTACCAGCACCATTTCGGCGGTAGCCAAAAACATTCAGTACTTT. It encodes CTSTISAVAKNIQYF.

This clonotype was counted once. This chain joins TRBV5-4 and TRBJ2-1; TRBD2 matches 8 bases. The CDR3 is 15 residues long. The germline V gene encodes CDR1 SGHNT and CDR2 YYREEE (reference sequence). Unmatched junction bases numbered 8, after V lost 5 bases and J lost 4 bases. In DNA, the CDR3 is TGTGCCAGCAGTTTCGTCGGGGGGGATTACAATGAGCAGTTCTTC. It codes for CASSFVGGDYNEQFF.

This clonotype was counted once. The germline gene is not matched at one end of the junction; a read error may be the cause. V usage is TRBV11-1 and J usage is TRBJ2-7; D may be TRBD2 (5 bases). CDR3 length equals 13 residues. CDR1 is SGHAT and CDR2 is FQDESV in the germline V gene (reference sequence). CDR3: CVSRGKRSYEHYF. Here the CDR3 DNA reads TGTGTCAGCAGAGGGAAGCGATCCTACGAGCACTACTTC.

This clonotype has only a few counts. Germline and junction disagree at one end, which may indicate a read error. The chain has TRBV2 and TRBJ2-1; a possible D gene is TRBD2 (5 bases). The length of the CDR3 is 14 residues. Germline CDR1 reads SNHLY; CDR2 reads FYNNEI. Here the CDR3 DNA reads TGTGCCAGCAGTTGGGCTAGCCTTCAGCTTGGGAAGGTCTTC. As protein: CASSWASLQLGKVF.

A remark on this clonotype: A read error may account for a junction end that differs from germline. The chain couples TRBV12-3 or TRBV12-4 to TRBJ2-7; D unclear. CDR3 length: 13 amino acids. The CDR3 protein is CASSLAYLGEQHF. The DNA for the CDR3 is TGTGCCAGCAGTTTAGCGTACCTTGGCGAGCAGCACTTC.

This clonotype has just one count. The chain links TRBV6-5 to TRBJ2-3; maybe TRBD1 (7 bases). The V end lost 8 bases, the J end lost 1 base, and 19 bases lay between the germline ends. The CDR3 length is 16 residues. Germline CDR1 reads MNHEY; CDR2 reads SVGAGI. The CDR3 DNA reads TGTGCCAGCGCCTGCCACGGCGGGACAGGCACAGATACGCAGTATTTT. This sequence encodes CASACHGGTGTDTQYF.

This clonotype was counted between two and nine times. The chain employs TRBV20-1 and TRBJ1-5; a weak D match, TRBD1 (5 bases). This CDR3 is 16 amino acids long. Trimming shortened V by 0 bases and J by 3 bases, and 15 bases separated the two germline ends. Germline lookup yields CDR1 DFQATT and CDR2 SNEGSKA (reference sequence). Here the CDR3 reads CSARDPADGHNQPQHF. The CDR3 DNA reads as TGCAGTGCTAGAGATCCCGCGGACGGACACAATCAGCCCCAGCATTTT.

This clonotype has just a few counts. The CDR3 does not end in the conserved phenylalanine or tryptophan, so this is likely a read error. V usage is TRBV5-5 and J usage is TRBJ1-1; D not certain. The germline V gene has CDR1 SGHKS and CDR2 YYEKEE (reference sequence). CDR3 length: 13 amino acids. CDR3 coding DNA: TGTGTCAGCAGCCCCGGGGTGAACACTGAAGCTTTCATT. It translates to CVSSPGVNTEAFI.

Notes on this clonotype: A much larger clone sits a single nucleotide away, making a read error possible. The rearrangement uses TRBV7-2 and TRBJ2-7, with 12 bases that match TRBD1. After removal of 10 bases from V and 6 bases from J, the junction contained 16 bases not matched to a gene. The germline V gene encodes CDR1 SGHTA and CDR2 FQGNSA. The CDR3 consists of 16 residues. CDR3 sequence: CANSFGPGQGAREQYF. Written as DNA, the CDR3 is TGTGCCAACAGTTTTGGACCGGGACAGGGGGCACGCGAGCAGTACTTC.